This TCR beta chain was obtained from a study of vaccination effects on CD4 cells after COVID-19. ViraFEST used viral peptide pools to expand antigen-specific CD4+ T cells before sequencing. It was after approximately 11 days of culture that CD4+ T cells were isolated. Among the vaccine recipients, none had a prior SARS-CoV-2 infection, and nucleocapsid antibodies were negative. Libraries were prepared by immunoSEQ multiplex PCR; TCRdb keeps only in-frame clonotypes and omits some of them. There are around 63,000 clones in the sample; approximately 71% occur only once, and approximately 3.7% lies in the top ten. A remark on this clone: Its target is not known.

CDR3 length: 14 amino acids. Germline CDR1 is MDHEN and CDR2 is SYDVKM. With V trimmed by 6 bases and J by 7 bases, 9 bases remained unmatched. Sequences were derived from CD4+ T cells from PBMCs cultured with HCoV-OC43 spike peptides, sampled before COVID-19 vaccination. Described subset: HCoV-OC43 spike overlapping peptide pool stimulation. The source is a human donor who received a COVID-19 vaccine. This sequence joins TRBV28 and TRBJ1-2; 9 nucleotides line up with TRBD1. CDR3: CASRPRTGVGGYTF. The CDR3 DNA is TGTGCCAGCAGACCCCGGACAGGGGTAGGTGGCTACACCTTC.